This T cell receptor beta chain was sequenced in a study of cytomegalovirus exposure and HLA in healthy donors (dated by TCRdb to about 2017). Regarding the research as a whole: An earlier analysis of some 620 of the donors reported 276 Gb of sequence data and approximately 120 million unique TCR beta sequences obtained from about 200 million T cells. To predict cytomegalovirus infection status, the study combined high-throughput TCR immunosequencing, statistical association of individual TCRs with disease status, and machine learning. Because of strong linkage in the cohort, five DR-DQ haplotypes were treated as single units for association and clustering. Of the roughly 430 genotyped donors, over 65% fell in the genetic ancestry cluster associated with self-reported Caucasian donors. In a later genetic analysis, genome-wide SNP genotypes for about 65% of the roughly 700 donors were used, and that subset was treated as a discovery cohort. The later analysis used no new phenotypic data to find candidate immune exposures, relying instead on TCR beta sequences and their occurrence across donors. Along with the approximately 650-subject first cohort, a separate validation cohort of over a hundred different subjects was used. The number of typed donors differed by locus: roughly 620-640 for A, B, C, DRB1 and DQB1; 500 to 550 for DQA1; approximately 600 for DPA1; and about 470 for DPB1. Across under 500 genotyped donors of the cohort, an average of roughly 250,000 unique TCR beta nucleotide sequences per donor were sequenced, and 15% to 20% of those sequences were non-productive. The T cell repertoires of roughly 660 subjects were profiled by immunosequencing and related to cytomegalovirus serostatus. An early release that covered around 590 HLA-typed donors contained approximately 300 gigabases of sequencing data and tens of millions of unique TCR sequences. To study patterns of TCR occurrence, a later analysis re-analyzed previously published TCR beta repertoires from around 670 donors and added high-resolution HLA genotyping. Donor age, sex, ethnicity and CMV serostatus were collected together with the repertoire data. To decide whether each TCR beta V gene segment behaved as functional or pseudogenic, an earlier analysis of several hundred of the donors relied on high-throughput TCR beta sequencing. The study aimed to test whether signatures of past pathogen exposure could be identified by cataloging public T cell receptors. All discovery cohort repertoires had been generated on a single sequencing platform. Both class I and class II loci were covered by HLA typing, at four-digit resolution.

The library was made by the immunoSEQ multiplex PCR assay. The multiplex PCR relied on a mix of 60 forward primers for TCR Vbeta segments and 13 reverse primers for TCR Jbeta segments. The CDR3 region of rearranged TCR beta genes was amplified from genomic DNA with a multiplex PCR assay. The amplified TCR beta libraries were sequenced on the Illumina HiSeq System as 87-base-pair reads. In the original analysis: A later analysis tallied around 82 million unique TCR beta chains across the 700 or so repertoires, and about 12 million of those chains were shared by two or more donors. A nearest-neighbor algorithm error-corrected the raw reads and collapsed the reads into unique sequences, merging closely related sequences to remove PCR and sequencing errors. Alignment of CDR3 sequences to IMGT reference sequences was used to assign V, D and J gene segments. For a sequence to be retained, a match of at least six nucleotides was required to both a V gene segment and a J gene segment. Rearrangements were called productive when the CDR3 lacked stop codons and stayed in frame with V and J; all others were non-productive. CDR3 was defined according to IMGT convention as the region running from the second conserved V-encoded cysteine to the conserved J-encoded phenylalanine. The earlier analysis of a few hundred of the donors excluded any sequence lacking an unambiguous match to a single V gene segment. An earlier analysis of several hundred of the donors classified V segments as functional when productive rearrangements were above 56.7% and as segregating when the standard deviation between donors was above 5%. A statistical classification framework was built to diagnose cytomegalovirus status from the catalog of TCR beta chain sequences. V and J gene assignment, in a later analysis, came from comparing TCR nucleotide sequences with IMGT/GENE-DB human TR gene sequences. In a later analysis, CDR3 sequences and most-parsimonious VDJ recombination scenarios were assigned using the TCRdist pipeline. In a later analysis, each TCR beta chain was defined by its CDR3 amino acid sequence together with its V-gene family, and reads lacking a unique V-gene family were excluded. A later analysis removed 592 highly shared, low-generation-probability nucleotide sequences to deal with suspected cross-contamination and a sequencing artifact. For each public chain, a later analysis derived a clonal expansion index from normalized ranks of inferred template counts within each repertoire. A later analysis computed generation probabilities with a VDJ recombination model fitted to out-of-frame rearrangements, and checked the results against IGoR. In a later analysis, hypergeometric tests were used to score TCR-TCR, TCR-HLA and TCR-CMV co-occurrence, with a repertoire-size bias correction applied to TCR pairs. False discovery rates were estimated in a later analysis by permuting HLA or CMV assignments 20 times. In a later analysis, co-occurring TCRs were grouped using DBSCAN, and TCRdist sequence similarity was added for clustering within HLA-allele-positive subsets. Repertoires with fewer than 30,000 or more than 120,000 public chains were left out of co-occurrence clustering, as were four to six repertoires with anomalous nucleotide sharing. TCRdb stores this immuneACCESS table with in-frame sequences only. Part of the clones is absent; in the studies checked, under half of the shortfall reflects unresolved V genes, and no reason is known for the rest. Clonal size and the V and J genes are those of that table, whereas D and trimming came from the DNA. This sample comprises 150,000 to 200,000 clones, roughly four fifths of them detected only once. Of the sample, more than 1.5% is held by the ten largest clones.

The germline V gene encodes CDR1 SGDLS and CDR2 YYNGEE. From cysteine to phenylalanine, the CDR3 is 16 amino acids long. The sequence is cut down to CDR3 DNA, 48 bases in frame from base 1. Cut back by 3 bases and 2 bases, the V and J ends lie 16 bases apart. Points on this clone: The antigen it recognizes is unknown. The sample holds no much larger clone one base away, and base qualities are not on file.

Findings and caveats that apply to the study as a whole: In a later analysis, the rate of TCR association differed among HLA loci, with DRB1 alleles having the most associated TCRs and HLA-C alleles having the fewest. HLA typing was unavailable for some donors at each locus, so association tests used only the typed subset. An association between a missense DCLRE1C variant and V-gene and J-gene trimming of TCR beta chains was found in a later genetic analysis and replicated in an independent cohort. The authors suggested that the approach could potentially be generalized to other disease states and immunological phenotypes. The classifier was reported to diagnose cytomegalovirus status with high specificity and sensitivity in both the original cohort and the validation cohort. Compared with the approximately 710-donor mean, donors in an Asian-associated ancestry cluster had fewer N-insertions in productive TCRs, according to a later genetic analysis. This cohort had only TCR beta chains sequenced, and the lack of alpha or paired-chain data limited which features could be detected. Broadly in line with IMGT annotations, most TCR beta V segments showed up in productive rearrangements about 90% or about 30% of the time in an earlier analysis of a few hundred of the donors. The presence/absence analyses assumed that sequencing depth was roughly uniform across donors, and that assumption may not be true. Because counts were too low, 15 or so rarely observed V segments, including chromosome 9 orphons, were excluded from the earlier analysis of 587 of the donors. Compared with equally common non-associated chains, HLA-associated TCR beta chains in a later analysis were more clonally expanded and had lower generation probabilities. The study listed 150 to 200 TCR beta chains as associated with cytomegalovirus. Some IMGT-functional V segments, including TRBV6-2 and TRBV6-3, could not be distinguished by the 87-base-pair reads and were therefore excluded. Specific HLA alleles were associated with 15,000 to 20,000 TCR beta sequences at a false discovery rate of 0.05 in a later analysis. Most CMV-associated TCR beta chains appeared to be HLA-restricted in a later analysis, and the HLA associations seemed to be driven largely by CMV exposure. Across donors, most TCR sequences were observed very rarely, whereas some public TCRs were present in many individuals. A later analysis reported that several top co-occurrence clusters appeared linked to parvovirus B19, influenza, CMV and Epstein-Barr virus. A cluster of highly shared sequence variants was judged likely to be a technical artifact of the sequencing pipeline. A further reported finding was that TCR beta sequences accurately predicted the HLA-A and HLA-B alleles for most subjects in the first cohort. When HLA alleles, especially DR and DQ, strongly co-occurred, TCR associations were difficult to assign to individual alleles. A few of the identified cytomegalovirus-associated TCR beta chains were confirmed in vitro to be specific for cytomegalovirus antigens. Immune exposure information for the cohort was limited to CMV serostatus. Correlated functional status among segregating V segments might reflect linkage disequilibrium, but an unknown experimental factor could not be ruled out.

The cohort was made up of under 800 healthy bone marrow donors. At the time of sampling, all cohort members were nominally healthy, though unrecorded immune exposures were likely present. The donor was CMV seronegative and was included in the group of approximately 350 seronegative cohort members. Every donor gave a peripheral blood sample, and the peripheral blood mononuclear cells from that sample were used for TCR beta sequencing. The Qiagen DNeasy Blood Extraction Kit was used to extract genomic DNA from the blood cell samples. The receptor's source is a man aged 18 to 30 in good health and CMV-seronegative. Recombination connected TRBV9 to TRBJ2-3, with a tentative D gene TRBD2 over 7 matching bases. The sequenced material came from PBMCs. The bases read TGTGCCAGCAGCGGAAGGGGGGGAGGAGCCACAGATACGCAGTATTTT. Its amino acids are CASSGRGGGATDTQYF.